This T cell receptor beta chain was profiled in a study of cytomegalovirus exposure and HLA in healthy donors. Study information: Both the 120 or so validation repertoires and the 550 to 750 first-cohort repertoires used the same platform, as reported by a later analysis.

The donors were part of the validation cohort of 95 to 150 subjects. That cohort was separate from the first cohort, which comprised roughly 670 subjects. On this clone itself: Antigen: not known.

The study's findings and limits: The study labeled about 160 TCR beta chains cytomegalovirus-associated. Most TCR sequences were rare, but some public TCRs occurred in many donors.

Generated by immunoSEQ multiplex PCR, the TCRdb table keeps only in-frame clones and is missing some. The sample carries 150,000 or so clones, 84% recorded once. Germline V gene data show CDR1 as MNHNY and CDR2 as SVGAGI (reference sequence). Trimming took 5 bases from V and 3 from J; bases not matched to a gene: 5. The CDR3 covers 15 residues. The chain carries TRBV6-6 and TRBJ2-7, with 12 bases lining up with TRBD1. The sequencing sample was made of PBMCs. The origin of this receptor is a man aged 25 to 40 in good health and CMV-seropositive. The CDR3 protein is CASSGGQGAGYEQYF. The CDR3 DNA sequence: TGTGCCAGCAGTGGGGGACAGGGGGCTGGCTACGAGCAGTACTTC.